The rows below give T cell receptor beta chains drawn from one sample of a study of shared clonotypes between healthy human individuals. TCRdb keeps only in-frame clones here, not all; method: immunoSEQ multiplex PCR. Among some 2.4 million clones listed, 80% to 95% were seen once. Material for sequencing was naive CD4+ T cells from PBMCs. These receptor sequences come from a young man in good health. Some clones in this sample may be carry-over from other donors' samples. The CDR3 runs from the conserved cysteine through the conserved F or W. A D gene is named only where the DNA matches it firmly. For some rows the clone size is stated as once, few or many, or as a class when expanded; others skip it.

j_call: TRBJ2-2
clone_size: .
d_call: .
v_call: TRBV9
cdr3_nt: TGTGCCAGCAGCGTGATGGGGGTATATCGTAACACCGGGGAGCTGTTTTTT
cdr3_aa: CASSVMGVYRNTGELFF

j_call: TRBJ2-5
clone_size: .
d_call: .
v_call: TRBV5-1
cdr3_nt: TGCGCCAGTCAGGGAGACGAGGTAGAGACCCAGTACTTC
cdr3_aa: CASQGDEVETQYF

j_call: TRBJ1-1
clone_size: few
d_call: .
v_call: TRBV30
cdr3_nt: TGTGCCTGGAGTTTACAAGGTAGGGGGAACACTGAAGCTTTCTTT
cdr3_aa: CAWSLQGRGNTEAFF

j_call: TRBJ1-5
clone_size: .
d_call: .
v_call: TRBV30
cdr3_nt: TGTGCGGTTTCCGGGGCGCAAAATCAGCCCCAGCATTTT
cdr3_aa: CAVSGAQNQPQHF

j_call: TRBJ1-4
clone_size: .
d_call: .
v_call: TRBV4-2
cdr3_nt: TGTGCCAGCAGCCAAGATGGAGGGTTCGGGGAAAAACTGTTTTTT
cdr3_aa: CASSQDGGFGEKLFF

j_call: TRBJ2-7
clone_size: .
d_call: .
v_call: TRBV28
cdr3_nt: TGTGCCAGCAGTTTCTCGGGGCCAGGGGCCCGGGACGAGCAGTACTTC
cdr3_aa: CASSFSGPGARDEQYF

j_call: TRBJ2-7
clone_size: .
d_call: .
v_call: TRBV7-9
cdr3_nt: TGTGCCAGCAGCCCGGGGACGGGAATCTACGAGCAGTACTTC
cdr3_aa: CASSPGTGIYEQYF

j_call: TRBJ1-3
clone_size: .
d_call: .
v_call: TRBV5-4
cdr3_nt: TGTGCCAGCAGCTTGGGGACTGCAAGCCTCGGAAACACCATATATTTT
cdr3_aa: CASSLGTASLGNTIYF

j_call: TRBJ2-2
clone_size: once
d_call: .
v_call: TRBV7-9
cdr3_nt: TGTGCCAGCAGCCCCCCCTGGGGAAATCCCCCCGGGGAGCTGTTTTTT
cdr3_aa: CASSPPWGNPPGELFF

j_call: TRBJ1-1
clone_size: .
d_call: .
v_call: TRBV28
cdr3_nt: TGTGCCAGCAGAGCCGGGACAAAGAAGACTGAAGCTTTCTTT
cdr3_aa: CASRAGTKKTEAFF

j_call: TRBJ2-5
clone_size: .
d_call: .
v_call: TRBV7-3
cdr3_nt: TGTGCCAGCAGCTTAGAAAGGGAAGAGACCCAGTACTTC
cdr3_aa: CASSLEREETQYF

j_call: TRBJ2-1
clone_size: .
d_call: TRBD2
v_call: TRBV16
cdr3_nt: TGTGCCAGCAGCCACCGGGGGACTAGCGGAAATCACAATGAGCAGTTCTTC
cdr3_aa: CASSHRGTSGNHNEQFF

j_call: TRBJ2-3
clone_size: .
d_call: .
v_call: TRBV7-2
cdr3_nt: TGTGCCAGCAGCTTGGACAGCTCTAGCACAGATACGCAGTATTTT
cdr3_aa: CASSLDSSSTDTQYF

j_call: TRBJ2-1
clone_size: .
d_call: TRBD2
v_call: TRBV5-1
cdr3_nt: TGCGCCAGCAGCTCCACGGGGGGGTCCGGTGAGCAGTTCTTC
cdr3_aa: CASSSTGGSGEQFF

j_call: TRBJ1-1
clone_size: .
d_call: .
v_call: TRBV28
cdr3_nt: TGTGCCAGCAGACGACCACAGGGTTCCGGGTCCACTGAAGCTTTCTTT
cdr3_aa: CASRRPQGSGSTEAFF

j_call: TRBJ1-3
clone_size: .
d_call: TRBD1
v_call: TRBV25-1
cdr3_nt: TGTGCCAGCAAAGCGGACAGGGGATGGTCTGGAAACACCATATATTTT
cdr3_aa: CASKADRGWSGNTIYF

j_call: TRBJ2-7
clone_size: .
d_call: .
v_call: TRBV9
cdr3_nt: TGTGCCAGCAGCGTAGTGGCTACCTCCTACGAGCAGTACTTC
cdr3_aa: CASSVVATSYEQYF

j_call: TRBJ1-1
clone_size: .
d_call: .
v_call: TRBV5-1
cdr3_nt: TGCGCCAGCAGCTTGTTTTCAGGGAACACTGAAGCTTTCTTT
cdr3_aa: CASSLFSGNTEAFF

j_call: TRBJ2-1
clone_size: .
d_call: TRBD2
v_call: TRBV4-2
cdr3_nt: TGTGCCAGCAGCCAGAAACTAGCGGGAGATATTGTAGGCGGCAATGAGCAGTTCTTC
cdr3_aa: CASSQKLAGDIVGGNEQFF

j_call: TRBJ2-3
clone_size: .
d_call: .
v_call: TRBV30
cdr3_nt: TGTGCCTGGATACGGGACTTCACAGATACGCAGTATTTT
cdr3_aa: CAWIRDFTDTQYF

j_call: TRBJ1-5
clone_size: few
d_call: .
v_call: TRBV28
cdr3_nt: TGTGCCAGCAGTTTAGTAGGTCAGCCCCAGCATTTT
cdr3_aa: CASSLVGQPQHF

j_call: TRBJ2-7
clone_size: .
d_call: .
v_call: TRBV27
cdr3_nt: TGTGCCAGCAGACTACTGGGGGGCGGCTACGAGCAGTACTTC
cdr3_aa: CASRLLGGGYEQYF

j_call: TRBJ1-5
clone_size: .
d_call: .
v_call: TRBV6-1
cdr3_nt: TGTGCCGGCAGTGACCCTCGCGGGGGGCCTGGCAATCAGCCCCAGCATTTT
cdr3_aa: CAGSDPRGGPGNQPQHF

j_call: TRBJ2-2
clone_size: .
d_call: TRBD2
v_call: TRBV7-8
cdr3_nt: TGTGCCAGCAGAGCCCAAGCGGGAGCAAACACCGGGGAGCTGTTTTTT
cdr3_aa: CASRAQAGANTGELFF

j_call: TRBJ2-3
clone_size: .
d_call: .
v_call: TRBV7-2
cdr3_nt: TGTGCCAGCAGTCGACGGGCTGAGGGGAGCACAGATACGCAGTATTTT
cdr3_aa: CASSRRAEGSTDTQYF

j_call: TRBJ1-5
clone_size: .
d_call: TRBD1
v_call: TRBV27
cdr3_nt: TGTGCCAGCAGTCAGGACAGGGAGGATCAGCCCCAGCATTTT
cdr3_aa: CASSQDREDQPQHF

j_call: TRBJ1-2
clone_size: once
d_call: .
v_call: TRBV29-1
cdr3_nt: TGCAGCGCGCTTTGGGGGCCGGGGGATTTGAGTGGCTACACCTTC
cdr3_aa: CSALWGPGDLSGYTF

j_call: TRBJ2-1
clone_size: .
d_call: .
v_call: TRBV28
cdr3_nt: TGTGCCAGCAGTTTAGACAGGTACAATGAGCAGTTCTTC
cdr3_aa: CASSLDRYNEQFF

j_call: TRBJ1-4
clone_size: .
d_call: TRBD1
v_call: TRBV5-1
cdr3_nt: TGCGCCAGCAGCTCCCTCGGGACAGATAATGAAAAACTGTTTTTT
cdr3_aa: CASSSLGTDNEKLFF

j_call: TRBJ2-1
clone_size: .
d_call: TRBD1
v_call: TRBV4-1
cdr3_nt: TGCGCCAGCAGCCAACCGGGACAGGGGATCAATGAGCAGTTCTTC
cdr3_aa: CASSQPGQGINEQFF

j_call: TRBJ2-3
clone_size: .
d_call: TRBD1
v_call: TRBV19
cdr3_nt: TGTGCCAGTAGCCCAGGGGGCTGGCTAGTTGCAGATACGCAGTATTTT
cdr3_aa: CASSPGGWLVADTQYF

j_call: TRBJ2-7
clone_size: once
d_call: .
v_call: TRBV21-1
cdr3_nt: TGTGCCAGCAGCAAAGCAGGGTACGGCAGGGCCGGGTACGAGCAGTACTTC
cdr3_aa: CASSKAGYGRAGYEQYF

j_call: TRBJ2-1
clone_size: .
d_call: .
v_call: TRBV2
cdr3_nt: TGTGCCAGCAGTCCGCCCCAGTTCTTC
cdr3_aa: CASSPPQFF

j_call: TRBJ2-5
clone_size: .
d_call: TRBD1
v_call: TRBV5-1
cdr3_nt: TGCGCCAGCAGCTTAGATCCTTCCGGGACAGGGGACTTC
cdr3_aa: CASSLDPSGTGDF

j_call: TRBJ1-2
clone_size: .
d_call: .
v_call: TRBV29-1
cdr3_nt: TGCAGCGTTGGTCTGACCTATGGCTACACCTTC
cdr3_aa: CSVGLTYGYTF

j_call: TRBJ2-3
clone_size: .
d_call: TRBD2
v_call: TRBV4-2
cdr3_nt: TGTGCCAGCAGCCAATCACCGGGACTAGGGGGGGGAGATACGCAGTATTTT
cdr3_aa: CASSQSPGLGGGDTQYF

j_call: TRBJ1-1
clone_size: .
d_call: .
v_call: TRBV14
cdr3_nt: TGTGCCAGCCGTAAACAGATGAACACTGAAGCTTTCTTT
cdr3_aa: CASRKQMNTEAFF

j_call: TRBJ2-3
clone_size: .
d_call: .
v_call: TRBV9
cdr3_nt: TGTGCCAGCAGCGCCGAAGCCCTCCGTGGTGGAGATACGCAGTATTTT
cdr3_aa: CASSAEALRGGDTQYF

j_call: TRBJ2-7
clone_size: .
d_call: .
v_call: TRBV19
cdr3_nt: TGTGCCAGTAGTGCCCCGGGGATGGGCAACTACGAGCAGTACTTC
cdr3_aa: CASSAPGMGNYEQYF

j_call: TRBJ1-2
clone_size: .
d_call: .
v_call: TRBV18
cdr3_nt: TGTGCCAGCTCACCCGACGGGACACCGGAAAACTATGGCTACACCTTC
cdr3_aa: CASSPDGTPENYGYTF

j_call: TRBJ1-4
clone_size: .
d_call: .
v_call: TRBV28
cdr3_nt: TGTGCCAGCAGTTTATTAGGGGCAGCGGAGGAAAAACTGTTTTTT
cdr3_aa: CASSLLGAAEEKLFF

j_call: TRBJ1-1
clone_size: .
d_call: .
v_call: TRBV29-1
cdr3_nt: TGCAGCGTTGATGTGAGAGAAGCTTTCTTT
cdr3_aa: CSVDVREAFF